This T cell receptor beta chain was captured in a study of CD8+CD57+ T cells in acquired aplastic anemia. Study context: Sorted CD4+ and CD8+ cells gave a mean 3.2 ug DNA, range about 0.19 to 27.4 ug. CD4+ reads averaged approximately 11 million in healthy donors.

The ends were cut back, 0 bases at V and 4 bases at J, with 10 bases in the middle. Germline CDR1 is MGHRA and CDR2 is YSYEKL. This CDR3 has 15 amino acids. The study profiled TCR beta VDJ and CDR3 using genomic DNA as template. TCRdb fed the reads into MiXCR, producing one record per CDR3 protein. The sample holds about 210,000 distinct CDR3 sequences, 30% to 35% seen once. As to this clonotype: The antigen is undetermined.

General study points: In common between the patients and the controls were twenty-nine CD8+ CDR3 sequences. Patients did not significantly differ from controls in CD8+ Simpson's diversity.

The chain is built from TRBV4-1 and TRBJ1-3; no reliable D call. The sequencing input was sorted CD4+, CD8+, or CD8+CD57+ T cells (not recorded which) from PBMCs. The origin of this receptor is a human donor in good health, serving as a control. CDR3 residues: CASSQERQRGNTIYF. The CDR3 region has the DNA TGCGCCAGCAGCCAAGAACGGCAGAGAGGAAACACCATATATTTT.